This T cell receptor (beta chain) was sequenced in a study of T-cell reconstitution after alpha-beta-depleted transplantation in children (dated by TCRdb to 2015 to 2016). Regarding the complete study: Using TCR repertoire profiling, the study quantitatively followed how T-cell immune reconstitution unfolded in children after TCRalphabeta/CD19-depleted allogeneic hematopoietic cell transplantation.

Broader findings and caveats from the paper: The apparently early alphabetaT-cell count recovery about two months after transplant was reportedly dependent on only several hundred rapidly expanded clones derived from non-depleted graft cells. The frequencies of hyperexpanded clones fell over the following months, and after one year, T-cell counts and TCRbeta diversity were mostly attributed to newly produced T cells. The high TCRbeta diversity at day 60 in some patients was ascribed to recipient T cells and intrathymic progenitors that had survived conditioning.

Read against the paper, the sample's treatment or condition label means: allogeneic hematopoietic cell transplantation with graft depleted of TCRalphabeta T cells and CD19 B cells. TCRalphabeta/CD19-depleted allogeneic hematopoietic cell grafts were given to the transplant recipients, all of whom were children. The protocol used for the library was PCR. Sequencing took place on an Illumina HiSeq 2500. TCR libraries were prepared with molecular barcoding, using unique molecular identifiers to normalize TCRbeta repertoire quantification. TCRdb applied fastp at Q25 and MiXCR to the public reads, then kept only in-frame beta chains. Identical CDR3 proteins give one entry, which carries the most common genes and DNA. The table for this sample lists over 90,000 distinct CDR3 sequences; 7% to 8% of them were counted only once. The ten largest clonotypes hold around 15% of the sample. This clonotype was seen only a few times. It lacks a known antigen. The input lacks base qualities; no much larger clone sits a single base away.

This receptor was obtained from a boy between 2 and 10 years old with acute lymphoblastic leukemia, due to receive a stem cell transplant. Sample: PBMCs, taken before TCRalphabeta/CD19-depleted stem cell transplant.

The CDR3 is CSASPQEKLFF. The sequenced DNA: TGCAGTGCTAGTCCCCAGGAAAAACTGTTTTTT. The chain links TRBV20-1 with TRBJ1-4, with the D gene too uncertain to name. Trimming takes 3 bases from V and 8 bases from J, and the germline ends sit 7 bases apart. The CDR3 measures 11 amino acids from cysteine to phenylalanine. The sequence is cut down to CDR3 DNA, 33 bases in frame from base 1. Looking up the germline V gene (reference sequence) yields CDR1 DFQATT and CDR2 SNEGSKA.